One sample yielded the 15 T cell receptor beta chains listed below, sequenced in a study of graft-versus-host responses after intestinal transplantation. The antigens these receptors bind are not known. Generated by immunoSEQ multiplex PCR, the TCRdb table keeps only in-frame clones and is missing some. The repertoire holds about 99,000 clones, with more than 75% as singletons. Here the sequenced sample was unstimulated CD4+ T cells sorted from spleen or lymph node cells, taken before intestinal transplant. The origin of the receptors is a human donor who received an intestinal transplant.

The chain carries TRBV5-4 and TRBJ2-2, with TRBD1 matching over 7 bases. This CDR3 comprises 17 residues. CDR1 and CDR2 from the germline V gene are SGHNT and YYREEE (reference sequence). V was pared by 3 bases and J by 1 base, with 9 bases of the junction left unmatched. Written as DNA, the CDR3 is TGTGCCAGCAGCTCCCGACAGGGCGGCGGGAACACCGGGGAGCTGTTTTTT. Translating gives CASSSRQGGGNTGELFF.

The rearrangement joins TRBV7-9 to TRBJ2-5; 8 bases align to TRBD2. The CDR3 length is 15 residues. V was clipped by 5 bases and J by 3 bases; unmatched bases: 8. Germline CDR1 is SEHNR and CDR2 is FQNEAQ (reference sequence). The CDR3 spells CASSRRGGTEETQYF. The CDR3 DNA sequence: TGTGCCAGCAGCCGCCGGGGGGGAACTGAAGAGACCCAGTACTTC.

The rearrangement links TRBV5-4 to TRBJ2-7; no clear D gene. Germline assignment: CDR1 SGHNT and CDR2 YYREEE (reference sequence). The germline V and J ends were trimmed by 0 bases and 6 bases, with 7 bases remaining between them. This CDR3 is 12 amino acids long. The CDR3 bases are TGTGCCAGCAGCTTGGGATTCTCCGAGCAGTACTTC. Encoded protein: CASSLGFSEQYF. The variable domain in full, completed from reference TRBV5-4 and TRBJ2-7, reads ETGVTQSPTHLIKTRGQQVTLRCSSQSGHNTVSWYQQALGQGPQFIFQYYREEENGRGNFPPRFSGLQFPNYSSELNVNALELDDSALYLCASSLGFSEQYFGPGTRLTVT.

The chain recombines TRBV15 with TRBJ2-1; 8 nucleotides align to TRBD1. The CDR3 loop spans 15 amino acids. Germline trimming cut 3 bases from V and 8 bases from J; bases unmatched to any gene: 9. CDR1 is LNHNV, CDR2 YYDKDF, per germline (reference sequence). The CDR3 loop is CATSRGDRNGHEQFF. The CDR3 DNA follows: TGTGCCACCAGCAGGGGGGACAGGAACGGTCATGAGCAGTTCTTC.

The CDR3 protein is CASSPGTGAKNIQYF. The CDR3 bases are TGTGCCAGCAGCCCCGGGACAGGAGCCAAAAACATTCAGTACTTC. V gene TRBV5-6 combines with J gene TRBJ2-4, with 8 bases identical to TRBD1. Germline V gives CDR1 SGHDT, CDR2 YYEEEE. This CDR3 region has 15 residues. V gave up 4 bases and J gave up 0 bases; unmatched junction bases: 3.

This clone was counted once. In DNA form, the CDR3 reads TGTGCCAGCAGCTTGGCTGGACTAGAGACCACAGATACGCAGTATTTT. Translated, it gives CASSLAGLETTDTQYF. This rearrangement joins TRBV5-4 to TRBJ2-3, with 7 bases lining up with TRBD2. The CDR3 length is 16 residues. From germline, CDR1 is SGHNT and CDR2 YYREEE (reference sequence). V gave up 0 bases and J gave up 2 bases; unmatched junction bases: 6. Using reference TRBV5-4 and TRBJ2-3 for the parts outside the CDR3, the full variable domain is ETGVTQSPTHLIKTRGQQVTLRCSSQSGHNTVSWYQQALGQGPQFIFQYYREEENGRGNFPPRFSGLQFPNYSSELNVNALELDDSALYLCASSLAGLETTDTQYFGPGTRLTVL.

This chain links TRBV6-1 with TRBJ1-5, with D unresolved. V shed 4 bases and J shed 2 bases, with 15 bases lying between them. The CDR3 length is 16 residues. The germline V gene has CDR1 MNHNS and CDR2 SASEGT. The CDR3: CASSAPQRARNQPQHF. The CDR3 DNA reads TGTGCCAGCAGTGCCCCCCAACGGGCTCGCAATCAGCCCCAGCATTTT.

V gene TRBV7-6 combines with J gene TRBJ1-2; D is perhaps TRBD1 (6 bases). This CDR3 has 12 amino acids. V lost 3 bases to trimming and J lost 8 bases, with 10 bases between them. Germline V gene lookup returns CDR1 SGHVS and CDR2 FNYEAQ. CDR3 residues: CASSFTGRGYTF. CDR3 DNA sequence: TGTGCCAGCAGCTTTACAGGGCGCGGCTACACCTTC.

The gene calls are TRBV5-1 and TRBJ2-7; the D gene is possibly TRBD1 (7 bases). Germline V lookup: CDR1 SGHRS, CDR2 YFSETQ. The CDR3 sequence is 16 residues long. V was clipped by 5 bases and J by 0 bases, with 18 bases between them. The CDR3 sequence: CASRAGGGTASYEQYF. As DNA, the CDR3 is TGCGCCAGCAGGGCTGGAGGGGGGACAGCCTCCTACGAGCAGTACTTC.

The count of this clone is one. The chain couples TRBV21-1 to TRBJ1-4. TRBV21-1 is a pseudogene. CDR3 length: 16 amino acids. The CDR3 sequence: CASSKETTITNEKLFF. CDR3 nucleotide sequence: TGTGCCAGCAGCAAAGAAACAACTATAACTAATGAAAAACTGTTTTTT.

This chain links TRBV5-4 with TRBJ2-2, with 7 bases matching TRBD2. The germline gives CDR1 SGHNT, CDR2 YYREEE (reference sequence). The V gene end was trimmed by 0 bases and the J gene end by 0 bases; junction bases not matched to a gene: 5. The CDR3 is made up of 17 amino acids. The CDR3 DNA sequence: TGTGCCAGCAGCTTGGATCCTAGCGGAGCGAACACCGGGGAGCTGTTTTTT. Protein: CASSLDPSGANTGELFF.

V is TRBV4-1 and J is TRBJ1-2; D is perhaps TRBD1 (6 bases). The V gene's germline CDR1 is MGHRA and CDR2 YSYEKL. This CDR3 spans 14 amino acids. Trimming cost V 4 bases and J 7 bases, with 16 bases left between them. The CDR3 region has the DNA TGCGCCAGCAGCCTCCGGACAGCCACTATTGGCTACACCTTC. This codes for CASSLRTATIGYTF.

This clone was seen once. CDR3 sequence reads: CASSLGTDYGYTF. As DNA, the CDR3 is TGTGCCAGCAGCCTCGGGACGGACTATGGCTACACCTTC. This chain joins TRBV7-9 and TRBJ1-2; D may be TRBD1 (5 bases). Trimming shortened V by 5 bases and J by 3 bases, and 10 bases separated the two germline ends. This CDR3 has 13 residues. Germline-derived CDR1 and CDR2 are SEHNR and FQNEAQ (reference sequence).

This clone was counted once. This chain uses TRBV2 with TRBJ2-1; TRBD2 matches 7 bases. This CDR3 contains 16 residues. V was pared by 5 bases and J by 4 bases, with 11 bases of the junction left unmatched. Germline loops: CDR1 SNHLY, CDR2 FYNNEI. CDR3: CASSPGREPTYNEQFF. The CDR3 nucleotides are TGTGCCAGCAGTCCGGGGCGGGAGCCGACTTACAATGAGCAGTTCTTC.

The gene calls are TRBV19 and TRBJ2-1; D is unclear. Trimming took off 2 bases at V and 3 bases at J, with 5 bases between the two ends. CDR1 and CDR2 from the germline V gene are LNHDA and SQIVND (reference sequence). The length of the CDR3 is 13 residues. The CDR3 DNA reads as TGTGCCAGTAGTATATCCCTCTACAATGAGCAGTTCTTC. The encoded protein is CASSISLYNEQFF.